The next 22 T cell receptor beta chains were all read from a single sample in a study of T cell repertoires in cytomegalovirus infection. The antigens of these receptors remain unknown. TCRdb called the reads again in MiXCR, with one record for every CDR3 protein. The table shows roughly 990,000 distinct CDR3 sequences, with roughly 31% occurring only once. This material consisted of cultured CD8+ T cells from PBMCs, taken from culture after CMV antigen stimulation. These receptors were obtained from a human donor in good health (CMV status not recorded). Some clones in this sample may be carry-over from other donors' samples.

The CDR3 DNA sequence: TGTGCCACCAGCAGAACAGCGTACCAAGAGACCCAGTACTTC. Translating it yields CATSRTAYQETQYF. V gene TRBV15 combines with J gene TRBJ2-5; the D is unclear. There are 14 residues in the CDR3. Trimming shortened V by 2 bases and J by 0 bases, and 7 bases separated the two germline ends. Germline loops: CDR1 LNHNV, CDR2 YYDKDF (reference sequence).

V usage is TRBV10-3 and J usage is TRBJ2-7, with a tentative D call TRBD2 (5 bases). Between the trimmed V and J ends, which lost 6 bases and 5 bases, there was a span of 11 bases. The CDR3 contains 12 residues. Germline loops: CDR1 ENHRY, CDR2 SYGVKD. The CDR3 loop is CAIRGLEDEQYF. The CDR3 bases are TGTGCCATCAGGGGCTTGGAGGACGAGCAGTACTTC.

The V gene is TRBV11-2, the J gene TRBJ1-2; 10 nucleotides match TRBD1. The CDR3 covers 14 residues. V gave up 3 bases and J gave up 7 bases; unmatched junction bases: 5. Germline CDR1 and CDR2: SGHAT and FQNNGV. CDR3 coding DNA: TGTGCCAGCAGCTTTAGGACAGGGGGGCCTGGCTACACCTTC. Amino acid sequence: CASSFRTGGPGYTF.

This clonotype was counted many times. This rearrangement joins TRBV7-6 to TRBJ2-1; possibly TRBD1 or TRBD2 for D (5 bases each). V lost 5 bases to trimming and J lost 6 bases, with 11 bases between them. CDR1 and CDR2 from the germline V gene are SGHVS and FNYEAQ. This CDR3 has 13 residues. The DNA of the CDR3 is TGTGCCAGCAGCCCGGGGCTTTTCAATGAGCAGTTCTTC. Protein sequence: CASSPGLFNEQFF.

This clonotype showed up many times. The gene calls are TRBV7-9 and TRBJ2-7; D gene unclear. Per the germline V gene, CDR1 is SEHNR and CDR2 is FQNEAQ (reference sequence). The CDR3 is made up of 15 amino acids. The V gene lost 0 bases and the J gene lost 0 bases, with 9 bases spanning the gap. The CDR3 sequence: CASSLASGTSYEQYF. The CDR3 nucleotides read TGTGCCAGCAGCTTAGCGTCAGGAACCTCCTACGAGCAGTACTTC.

This clonotype was detected a few times. The genes are TRBV19 and TRBJ2-1; D remains ambiguous. V gave up 1 base and J gave up 0 bases, with 7 bases separating them. CDR3 length: 15 residues. Germline CDR1 and CDR2: LNHDA and SQIVND (reference sequence). This chain's CDR3 is CASSIGAVSYNEQFF. As DNA, the CDR3 is TGTGCCAGTAGTATAGGAGCTGTCTCCTACAATGAGCAGTTCTTC.

This clonotype was picked up a small number of times. V is TRBV7-3 and J is TRBJ2-5; D is unclear. This CDR3 is 13 amino acids long. V lost 2 bases to trimming and J lost 5 bases, with 9 bases between them. Germline V gene data show CDR1 as SGHTA and CDR2 as FQGTGA. Written as DNA, the CDR3 is TGTGCCAGCAGCTTATGGCCTCGGGAGACCCAGTACTTC. Amino acid sequence: CASSLWPRETQYF.

This clonotype was picked up a small number of times. The V and J genes are TRBV7-9 and TRBJ2-6, with D unresolved. Germline CDR1 and CDR2: SEHNR and FQNEAQ (reference sequence). CDR3 size: 10 residues. The ends were cut back, 5 bases at V and 8 bases at J, with 1 base in the middle. The CDR3 protein is CASSPNVLTF. The CDR3 nucleotides read TGTGCCAGCAGCCCCAACGTCCTGACTTTC.

The rearrangement links TRBV2 to TRBJ2-3; 12 nucleotides agree with TRBD2. In germline, CDR1 is SNHLY, CDR2 FYNNEI. The CDR3 extends over 18 amino acids. J gave up 0 bases and V 4 bases, and 8 bases lay outside the gene matches. DNA for the CDR3: TGTGCCAGCAGTGTTGATCGGACTAGCGGGGCTAGCACAGATACGCAGTATTTT. Translating gives CASSVDRTSGASTDTQYF.

There are a few counts of this clonotype. The chain is built from TRBV11-1 and TRBJ2-5; TRBD2 agrees at 8 bases. J was trimmed by 0 bases and V by 2 bases; bases with no gene match: 5. This CDR3 region has 16 residues. Germline V gives CDR1 SGHAT, CDR2 FQDESV (reference sequence). The CDR3 DNA is TGTGCCAGCAGCTTAAAGCGGGGGCCTTACCAAGAGACCCAGTACTTC. It specifies CASSLKRGPYQETQYF.

The chain couples TRBV4-1 to TRBJ1-5; 7 bases match TRBD1. The CDR3 runs 15 residues. V shed 3 bases, J shed 1 base, and the junction held 3 bases outside the gene matches. Looked up from germline, CDR1 is MGHRA and CDR2 is YSYEKL. CDR3 loop: CASSQPDRSNQPQHF. The CDR3 DNA follows: TGCGCCAGCAGCCAGCCGGACAGGAGCAATCAGCCCCAGCATTTT.

This clonotype was observed a handful of times. The chain combines TRBV5-1 with TRBJ1-1; D gene ambiguous. Germline CDR1 is SGHRS and CDR2 is YFSETQ. V was clipped by 4 bases and J by 5 bases, with 15 bases between them. The CDR3 has 14 amino acids. CDR3 sequence: CASSPKDPRTEAFF. CDR3 DNA: TGCGCCAGCAGCCCTAAGGACCCGCGGACTGAAGCTTTCTTT.

Only a few counts were recorded for this clonotype. The chain combines TRBV7-9 with TRBJ2-6; TRBD1 might be the D (6 bases). Trimming took off 7 bases at V and 4 bases at J, with 26 bases between the two ends. CDR3 length equals 19 residues. CDR1 is SEHNR, CDR2 FQNEAQ, per germline (reference sequence). CDR3 nucleotides: TGTGCCAGCACCTCTTCGGAGTACGTCAGGGGAGCGGGGGCCAACGTCCTGACTTTC. Amino acids: CASTSSEYVRGAGANVLTF.

The table lists this clonotype with a count of one. The chain combines TRBV7-4 with TRBJ1-2; unclear D gene. Germline-derived CDR1 and CDR2 are SGHVT and SQSDAQ. V gave up 3 bases and J gave up 2 bases, with 10 bases separating them. This CDR3 region has 14 residues. The CDR3 DNA is TGTGCCAGCAGCTTGATCCAGAGAAACTATGGCTACACCTTC. Its translation: CASSLIQRNYGYTF.

CDR3 DNA: TGTGCCAGCAGTTACGCCCGGGGGGCCGATACGCAGTATTTT. Protein: CASSYARGADTQYF. This rearrangement joins TRBV6-5 to TRBJ2-3; a weak D match, TRBD2 (7 bases). The CDR3 sequence is 14 residues long. The V gene lost 2 bases and the J gene lost 6 bases, with 12 bases spanning the gap. Germline V CDR1 and CDR2: MNHEY, SVGAGI.

Regarding this clonotype: At one end the junction does not follow the germline gene, possibly because of a read error. The chain uses TRBV6-1 and TRBJ1-4, with D unresolved. CDR3 length: 15 amino acids. CDR1 is MNHNS, CDR2 SASEGT, per germline. The CDR3 sequence is CVSSEDISTNEKLFF. The CDR3 DNA sequence: TGTGTCAGCAGTGAAGACATTTCAACTAATGAAAAACTGTTTTTT.

This clonotype was counted ten times or more. The chain carries TRBV19 and TRBJ1-5; D not resolved. V was pared by 3 bases and J by 4 bases, with 4 bases between. The CDR3 has 12 residues. Germline V gene lookup returns CDR1 LNHDA and CDR2 SQIVND (reference sequence). As DNA, the CDR3 is TGTGCCAGTAGTATTCATAATCAGCCCCAGCATTTT. It is translated as CASSIHNQPQHF. The complete variable domain, with remaining parts taken from reference TRBV19 and TRBJ1-5, reads DGGITQSPKYLFRKEGQNVTLSCEQNLNHDAMYWYRQDPGQGLRLIYYSQIVNDFQKGDIAEGYSVSREKKESFPLTVTSAQKNPTAFYLCASSIHNQPQHFGDGTRLSIL.

This clonotype was observed a few times. This rearrangement joins TRBV6-1 to TRBJ2-3; D not resolved. Trimming cost V 5 bases and J 2 bases, with 17 bases left between them. Germline CDR1 is MNHNS and CDR2 is SASEGT. This CDR3 is 16 amino acids long. The CDR3 sequence: CASSSHTIGATDTQYF. CDR3 coding DNA: TGTGCCAGCAGTTCCCACACTATAGGAGCCACAGATACGCAGTATTTT.

V usage is TRBV6-1 and J usage is TRBJ2-7; D is uncertain. Trimming stripped 0 bases from V and 0 bases from J, with 12 bases between. Germline CDR1 and CDR2: MNHNS and SASEGT. The CDR3 spans 16 residues. CDR3 DNA sequence: TGTGCCAGCAGTGAAGCCCACAATGGTGTCTCCTACGAGCAGTACTTC. Translation gives CASSEAHNGVSYEQYF.

The table lists this clonotype with a few counts. This chain uses TRBV6-2 or TRBV6-3 with TRBJ2-1; 9 positions match TRBD2. The CDR3 runs to 14 residues. Germline V gene sequence: CDR1 MNHEY, CDR2 SVGEGT. Trimming at V came to 10 bases and at J to 0 bases, leaving 4 bases not matched to a gene. This CDR3 reads CATSGTSSYNEQFF. As DNA, the CDR3 is TGTGCCACTAGCGGGACGAGCTCCTACAATGAGCAGTTCTTC.

V gene TRBV19 combines with J gene TRBJ2-1; D is unclear. The V gene's germline CDR1 is LNHDA and CDR2 SQIVND (reference sequence). V was shortened by 1 base and J by 14 bases, with 9 bases between the two germline ends. This CDR3 is built from 11 residues. Here the CDR3 reads CASSIGRLEFF. CDR3 DNA: TGTGCCAGTAGTATAGGCCGGCTAGAGTTCTTC.

The CDR3, as DNA: TGTGCCAGCAGTTCCGTCGAGGCTGAGACCCAGTACTTC. Amino acids: CASSSVEAETQYF. This chain connects TRBV6-6 to TRBJ2-5; D call uncertain. This CDR3 contains 13 residues. Trimming removed 4 bases from V and 5 bases from J, with 11 bases in between. Looked up from germline, CDR1 is MNHNY and CDR2 is SVGAGI (reference sequence).